These 9 T cell receptor beta chains were sequenced from one sample in a study of identical twins. TCRdb re-called the 5' RACE reads with MiXCR, one entry per CDR3 protein. The sample has approximately 1.8 million distinct CDR3 sequences, about 32% seen once. Sequencing was carried out using cord blood. Receptors originate from a newborn girl in good health.

This clonotype was seen at least ten times. The chain recombines TRBV5-1 with TRBJ2-3, with D perhaps being TRBD1 or TRBD2 (5 bases each). Germline-derived CDR1 and CDR2 are SGHRS and YFSETQ. The CDR3 totals 16 residues. V was shortened by 2 bases and J by 0 bases, with 13 bases between the two germline ends. The CDR3 nucleotides read TGCGCCAGCAGCTTTGATGTTTGGGGGAGCACAGATACGCAGTATTTT. Translation: CASSFDVWGSTDTQYF.

This clonotype has just a few counts. The V gene is TRBV24-1, the J gene TRBJ2-5, with TRBD1 matching 8 bases. Germline V gives CDR1 KGHDR, CDR2 SFDVKD. Losses at the gene ends were 3 bases for V and 11 bases for J; bases not matched to a gene: 13. This CDR3 contains 15 residues. The CDR3 spells CATSDPQGQVNEQYF. CDR3 DNA sequence: TGTGCCACCAGTGATCCCCAGGGACAGGTTAATGAGCAGTACTTC.

This clonotype has a handful of counts. The V and J genes are TRBV11-2 and TRBJ1-6; D is possibly TRBD1 (5 bases). Germline lookup yields CDR1 SGHAT and CDR2 FQNNGV. The CDR3 runs 14 residues. V was pared by 0 bases and J by 9 bases, with 9 bases between. CDR3 in DNA: TGTGCCAGCAGCTTAGAAGGGACCGGTTCACCCCTCCACTTT. It codes for CASSLEGTGSPLHF.

The rearrangement uses TRBV10-3 and TRBJ2-3; a weak D match, TRBD2 (6 bases). The V and J ends lost 6 bases and 0 bases respectively, with 7 bases between them. Germline loops: CDR1 ENHRY, CDR2 SYGVKD. This CDR3 comprises 13 residues. CDR3 protein: CAIREGSTDTQYF. DNA for the CDR3: TGTGCCATCAGGGAGGGGAGCACAGATACGCAGTATTTT.

This clonotype appeared a single time. This chain joins TRBV7-9 and TRBJ1-4, with D uncertain. Trimming cost V 1 base and J 4 bases, with 25 bases left between them. CDR1 and CDR2 from the germline V gene are SEHNR and FQNEAQ (reference sequence). There are 20 residues in the CDR3. Written as DNA, the CDR3 is TGTGCCAGCAGCTTAGTGACCAGACACGGCACTTACGTCGTTAATGAAAAACTGTTTTTT. Its translation: CASSLVTRHGTYVVNEKLFF.

This clonotype was seen more than once but under ten times. This chain connects TRBV4-1 to TRBJ1-1, with D unclear. The ends were cut back, 0 bases at V and 0 bases at J, with 8 bases in the middle. This CDR3 contains 15 residues. Looked up from germline, CDR1 is MGHRA and CDR2 is YSYEKL. This chain's CDR3 is CASSQDPSLNTEAFF. CDR3 coding DNA: TGCGCCAGCAGCCAAGATCCCTCGTTGAACACTGAAGCTTTCTTT.

The chain uses TRBV7-9 and TRBJ2-7; 9 bases are a match to TRBD1. Germline V CDR1 and CDR2: SEHNR, FQNEAQ (reference sequence). The V segment lost 3 bases and the J segment 0 bases; nucleotides outside the gene matches: 3. The CDR3 has 15 residues. In DNA form, the CDR3 reads TGTGCCAGCAGCTTGTGGACAGGGGACTCCTACGAGCAGTACTTC. Protein product: CASSLWTGDSYEQYF.

This chain joins TRBV5-1 and TRBJ2-1, with D possibly called TRBD1 or TRBD2 (5 bases each). CDR3 length: 14 amino acids. Germline V gives CDR1 SGHRS, CDR2 YFSETQ. The germline V and J ends were trimmed by 9 bases and 8 bases, with 21 bases remaining between them. The CDR3 DNA reads TGCGCCACCGCGCTTGGGGGAGTTAGATATGAGCAGTTCTTC. Its protein is CATALGGVRYEQFF.

This clonotype was observed a handful of times. The V call is TRBV5-1, the J call TRBJ2-4; D might be TRBD1 or TRBD2, each matching 5 bases. The J call may not be correct, given that the DNA end is closer to TRBJ2-5. This CDR3 contains 13 residues. The germline V gene has CDR1 SGHRS and CDR2 YFSETQ. The CDR3 nucleotides read TGCGCCAGCAGTTCGATCGGGGCGAAGACCCAGTACTTC. Protein: CASSSIGAKTQYF.